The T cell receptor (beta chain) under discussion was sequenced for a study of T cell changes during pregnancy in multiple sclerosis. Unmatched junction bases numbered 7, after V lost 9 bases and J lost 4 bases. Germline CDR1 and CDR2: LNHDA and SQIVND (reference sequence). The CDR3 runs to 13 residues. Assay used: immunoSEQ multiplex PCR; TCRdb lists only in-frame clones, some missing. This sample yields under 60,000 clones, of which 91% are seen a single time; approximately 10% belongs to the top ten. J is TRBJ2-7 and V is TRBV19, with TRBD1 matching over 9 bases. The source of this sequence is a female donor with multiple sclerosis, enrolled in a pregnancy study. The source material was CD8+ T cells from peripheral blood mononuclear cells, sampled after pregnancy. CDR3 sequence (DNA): TGTGCCAGCGGCCCGGGACAGGGTTACGAGCAGTACTTC. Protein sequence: CASGPGQGYEQYF.